The 18 T cell receptor beta chains below all came from one sample that was sequenced in a study of CD4+ T cells in melanoma. Profiling relied on immunoSEQ multiplex PCR, and the TCRdb table lists in-frame clones only, not all of them. The table lists 10,000 to 13,000 clones, approximately 66% of them singletons, with about 8.9% in the top ten. The sequenced sample was cells from a culture (not recorded whether cultured in vitro). The receptors were sampled from a human donor with melanoma.

This chain uses TRBV2 with TRBJ2-5; 7 nucleotides agree with TRBD2. The V gene end was trimmed by 6 bases and the J gene end by 4 bases; junction bases not matched to a gene: 2. This CDR3 has 12 residues. Germline V lookup: CDR1 SNHLY, CDR2 FYNNEI. In nucleotides, the CDR3 is TGTGCCAGCAGGGGCGGGGGAGAGACCCAGTACTTC. It is translated as CASRGGGETQYF.

The chain is built from TRBV11-2 and TRBJ1-1; TRBD1 might be the D (6 bases). V lost 1 base and J lost 11, with 14 bases in between. This CDR3 contains 13 residues. CDR1 is SGHAT, CDR2 FQNNGV, per germline. CDR3 DNA sequence: TGTGCCAGCAGCTTAGTGCCAGGGACACTCGCTTTCTTT. Translation gives CASSLVPGTLAFF.

V gene TRBV18 combines with J gene TRBJ2-7; a possible D gene is TRBD1 (6 bases). The CDR3 totals 13 residues. The germline V and J ends were trimmed by 3 bases and 6 bases, with 12 bases remaining between them. CDR1 is KGHSH and CDR2 is LQKENI in the germline V gene. CDR3 region: CASSPGQSGEQYF. CDR3 bases: TGTGCCAGCTCACCCGGACAGTCGGGCGAGCAGTACTTC.

The chain employs TRBV6-5 and TRBJ1-1, with D possibly TRBD1 on 6 matching bases. V lost 1 base and J 6 bases, leaving 15 bases between the germline ends. CDR1 and CDR2 (germline): MNHEY, SVGAGI. The CDR3 length is 15 residues. CDR3 protein: CASSYWADSFSEAFF. Written as DNA, the CDR3 is TGTGCCAGCAGTTACTGGGCGGACAGTTTTTCTGAAGCTTTCTTT.

This rearrangement joins TRBV19 to TRBJ1-2; 7 bases agree with TRBD1. This CDR3 is 16 amino acids long. Germline lookup yields CDR1 LNHDA and CDR2 SQIVND (reference sequence). Trimming at V came to 4 bases and at J to 3 bases, leaving 11 bases not matched to a gene. CDR3 bases: TGTGCCAGTAGTACCCGACAGGGTATGAGGGACTATGGCTACACCTTC. Translation: CASSTRQGMRDYGYTF.

This rearrangement joins TRBV5-1 to TRBJ1-1; tentatively, D is TRBD1 (5 bases). CDR1 is SGHRS and CDR2 is YFSETQ in the germline V gene. The CDR3 covers 15 residues. V dropped 4 bases and J dropped 0 bases, with 13 bases sitting between them. The CDR3 spells CASSPVGGMNTEAFF. The CDR3 DNA follows: TGCGCCAGCAGCCCGGTGGGGGGAATGAACACTGAAGCTTTCTTT.

This clone was seen only a few times. This sequence joins TRBV7-8 and TRBJ1-2; tentatively, D is TRBD1 (5 bases). Germline CDR1 SGHVS, CDR2 FQNEAQ. This CDR3 has 14 amino acids. V shed 4 bases and J shed 7 bases, with 16 bases lying between them. The CDR3 here is CASSSETGYGGYTF. The CDR3 DNA reads TGTGCCAGCAGCTCAGAAACAGGTTACGGTGGCTACACCTTC.

This rearrangement joins TRBV5-1 to TRBJ2-5; D tentatively reads TRBD1 or TRBD2 (5 bases each). The germline CDR1 and CDR2 sequences are SGHRS and YFSETQ. CDR3 length: 14 amino acids. V lost 4 bases to trimming and J lost 1 base, with 11 bases between them. CDR3 DNA sequence: TGCGCCAGCAGCCACGAGGGACGCCAAGAGACCCAGTACTTC. Translation: CASSHEGRQETQYF.

This rearrangement joins TRBV10-3 to TRBJ2-1; D assignment may be TRBD1 or TRBD2 (5 bases each). Trimming removed 4 bases at V and 3 bases at J, with 7 bases between. The CDR3 is 13 amino acids. CDR1 ENHRY and CDR2 SYGVKD come from the germline V gene. The CDR3 DNA is TGTGCCATCAGTGGTGGGGGCTACAATGAGCAGTTCTTC. Amino acid sequence: CAISGGGYNEQFF.

The chain uses TRBV19 and TRBJ1-2; possible D gene TRBD1, 5 bases. The CDR3 has 19 residues. V was pared by 2 bases and J by 2 bases, with 24 bases between. Germline-derived CDR1 and CDR2 are LNHDA and SQIVND (reference sequence). CDR3 in amino acids: CASSISLQGQRRWNYGYTF. The CDR3 region has the DNA TGTGCCAGTAGTATATCCCTCCAGGGCCAGCGAAGATGGAACTATGGCTACACCTTC.

The rearrangement joins TRBV4-1 to TRBJ1-4; 9 bases are shared with TRBD1. Trimming cost V 2 bases and J 5 bases; bases outside gene matches: 6. CDR3 size: 16 residues. From germline, CDR1 is MGHRA and CDR2 YSYEKL. CDR3 residues: CASSQPRQGGNEKLFF. DNA of the CDR3: TGCGCCAGCAGCCAACCTCGACAGGGGGGGAATGAAAAACTGTTTTTT.

The CDR3 sequence: CASSVGGGQGEAFF. For the CDR3, the DNA is TGTGCCAGCAGCGTTGGGGGGGGGCAAGGTGAAGCTTTCTTT. The V and J genes are TRBV9 and TRBJ1-1, with D perhaps matching TRBD1 (6 bases). Germline lookup yields CDR1 SGDLS and CDR2 YYNGEE. CDR3 size: 14 residues. V dropped 2 bases and J dropped 7 bases, with 15 bases sitting between them. Variable domain in full (rest from reference TRBV9 and TRBJ1-1): DSGVTQTPKHLITATGQRVTLRCSPRSGDLSVYWYQQSLDQGLQFLIQYYNGEERAKGNILERFSAQQFPDLHSELNLSSLELGDSALYFCASSVGGGQGEAFFGQGTRLTVV.

The chain links TRBV2 to TRBJ1-2, with 10 nucleotides matching TRBD1. Germline CDR1 reads SNHLY; CDR2 reads FYNNEI. Trimming took 7 bases from V and 4 from J; bases not matched to a gene: 6. The CDR3 is 14 residues long. The CDR3 DNA sequence: TGTGCCAGCAAAAGGACAGGGGGAGGCTATGGCTACACCTTC. This sequence encodes CASKRTGGGYGYTF.

This clone was counted only a few times. This sequence joins TRBV19 and TRBJ1-5; maybe TRBD1 (5 bases). Germline CDR1 is LNHDA and CDR2 is SQIVND (reference sequence). V gave up 1 base and J gave up 12 bases, with 7 bases separating them. This CDR3 has 11 amino acids. CDR3 sequence reads: CASSIGQFQHF. The CDR3 DNA reads TGTGCCAGTAGTATAGGACAGTTCCAGCATTTT. Full variable domain (rest looked up from reference TRBV19 and TRBJ1-5): DGGITQSPKYLFRKEGQNVTLSCEQNLNHDAMYWYRQDPGQGLRLIYYSQIVNDFQKGDIAEGYSVSREKKESFPLTVTSAQKNPTAFYLCASSIGQFQHFGDGTRLSIL.

Only a few counts were recorded for this clone. The gene calls are TRBV9 and TRBJ1-6; 8 bases line up with TRBD1. The CDR3 sequence is 15 residues long. Trimming at V came to 3 bases and at J to 7 bases, leaving 6 bases not matched to a gene. Looked up from germline, CDR1 is SGDLS and CDR2 is YYNGEE. CDR3 protein: CASSARQGQNSPLHF. CDR3 DNA sequence: TGTGCCAGCAGCGCGAGACAGGGGCAGAATTCACCCCTCCACTTT.

The chain couples TRBV30 to TRBJ1-3; D ambiguous. Looked up from germline, CDR1 is GTSNPN and CDR2 is SVGIG (reference sequence). The CDR3 runs to 13 residues. V lost 0 bases to trimming and J lost 3 bases, with 6 bases between them. The CDR3 loop is CAWSVSRGNTIYF. Here the CDR3 DNA reads TGTGCCTGGAGTGTAAGCCGTGGAAACACCATATATTTT.

The chain uses TRBV5-5 and TRBJ1-1, with D possibly matching TRBD1 (6 bases). The V and J ends lost 2 bases and 1 base respectively, with 9 bases between them. CDR1 is SGHKS, CDR2 YYEKEE, per germline (reference sequence). The CDR3 has 14 amino acids. The CDR3 loop reads CASSLQGGNTEAFF. DNA of the CDR3: TGTGCCAGCAGCTTACAGGGTGGGAACACTGAAGCTTTCTTT. Drawing the rest from reference TRBV5-5 and TRBJ1-1, the complete variable domain is DAGVTQSPTHLIKTRGQQVTLRCSPISGHKSVSWYQQVLGQGPQFIFQYYEKEERGRGNFPDRFSARQFPNYSSELNVNALLLGDSALYLCASSLQGGNTEAFFGQGTRLTVV.

The chain has TRBV28 and TRBJ1-2, with no clear D. The CDR3 spans 14 residues. Germline CDR1 reads MDHEN; CDR2 reads SYDVKM. V lost 6 bases and J 4 bases, leaving 15 bases between the germline ends. This chain's CDR3 is CASSLLRNPYGYTF. In DNA form, the CDR3 reads TGTGCCAGCAGCCTCCTCAGGAATCCCTATGGCTACACCTTC.